This TCR beta chain was sequenced during a study of siplizumab effects on memory and regulatory T cells. Germline CDR1 reads SGHAT; CDR2 reads FQNNGV. This CDR3 spans 10 amino acids. Study-wide points: Among sequences traceable to unstimulated CD4+ memory cells, alloreactive ones were significantly reduced by siplizumab. Confirmation was lacking for the suppressive function of proliferating Tregs derived from siplizumab cultures. An assignable naive or memory phenotype was lacking in roughly 75-95% of proliferating CD4+ or CD8+ clones.

TCR templates numbering approximately 9.3 x 10^4 were assayed per sample. The table came from immunoSEQ multiplex PCR; TCRdb's copy has only in-frame clones and leaves some out. The profile shows 75,000 to 100,000 clones, around 94% of them singletons. About this clone: Its antigen is not identified. Its ends do not fully match the called genes, so a read error is possible.

The receptor's source is a human donor in good health. Sequences were obtained from non-Treg CD4+ T cells sorted from blood. This sequence joins TRBV11-2 and TRBJ1-2; 9 bases agree with TRBD1. CDR3 nucleotides: TGTGCCAGCAGCCGGGACAGGGTATCCTTC. Encoded protein: CASSRDRVSF.